This T cell receptor (beta chain) emerged from a study of regulatory dendritic cells for organ transplantation. Germline lookup yields CDR1 SGHTA and CDR2 FQGNSA. The CDR3 spans 14 residues. The J segment lost 6 bases and the V segment lost 2 bases, leaving 2 bases of the junction unmatched. Sorted subsets were CFSE-labeled and cultured less than 6 days with allogeneic dendritic cells. Data came from immunoSEQ multiplex PCR; TCRdb stores just in-frame clones and leaves some out. The data hold more than 15,000 clones, with 70% to 80% observed a single time. Remarks on this clone: What it binds is unknown.

The rearrangement uses TRBV7-2 and TRBJ2-4; 9 bases are a match to TRBD2. What was sequenced was memory CD4+ T cells from blood cultured with regulatory dendritic cells. Specified subset: CD45RO+ memory T cells. This TCR was sampled from a human donor in good health. Here the CDR3 DNA reads TGTGCCAGCAGCTTACCAGCGGGGGGAAACATTCAGTACTTC. Amino acids: CASSLPAGGNIQYF.